The table lists the clone carrying this TCR beta chain with a count of one. This sample was taken from a study of blood T cell repertoires in COVID-19. Study information: Sample material is recorded as cDNA or gDNA derived from T cells, B-cell-depleted T cells, or PBMCs.

CDR1 and CDR2 (germline): MGHRA, YSYEKL. Trimming stripped 8 bases from V and 0 bases from J, with 10 bases between. The CDR3 extends over 13 amino acids. Using immunoSEQ multiplex PCR, the repertoire was profiled, and TCRdb retains in-frame clones only, with some absent. The profile shows some 250,000 clones, approximately 83% of them singletons. The chain is built from TRBV4-1 and TRBJ1-2, with D perhaps matching TRBD1 (6 bases). What was sequenced was peripheral blood. This clonotype was obtained from a woman aged 25 to 39 who had recovered from COVID-19. The CDR3 DNA sequence: TGCGCCAGCGGGGGCACAGCTAACTATGGCTACACCTTC. Protein sequence: CASGGTANYGYTF.